What follows are 29 T cell receptor beta chains derived from one specimen sequenced in a study of T cell responses to AZD1222 COVID-19 vaccine. This table comes from immunoSEQ multiplex PCR, and its TCRdb copy is limited to in-frame clones, with some not included. The data hold around 65,000 clones, with roughly 85% observed a single time. The material was peripheral blood, obtained 28 days after the second AZD1222 dose. All receptors derive from an adult who received the AZD1222 COVID-19 vaccine.

This chain connects TRBV28 to TRBJ1-1, with 9 bases aligning to TRBD1. V dropped 4 bases and J dropped 5; count of bases not matched to a gene: 8. CDR1 is MDHEN and CDR2 is SYDVKM in the germline V gene. The CDR3 extends over 15 amino acids. As DNA, the CDR3 is TGTGCCAGCAGTTCCACGGGACAGGGTGTGACTGAAGCTTTCTTT. It yields the protein CASSSTGQGVTEAFF. The whole variable domain, filled in from reference TRBV28 and TRBJ1-1, reads DVKVTQSSRYLVKRTGEKVFLECVQDMDHENMFWYRQDPGLGLRLIYFSYDVKMKEKGDIPEGYSVSREKKERFSLILESASTNQTSMYLCASSSTGQGVTEAFFGQGTRLTVV.

The chain has TRBV15 and TRBJ1-2, with D possibly being TRBD1 (5 bases). The CDR3 covers 14 residues. Germline-derived CDR1 and CDR2 are LNHNV and YYDKDF (reference sequence). Trimming pared 3 bases from V and 1 base from J, leaving 9 bases between. CDR3 in DNA: TGTGCCACCAGCAGGGGTGGGGGTAACTATGGCTACACCTTC. It specifies CATSRGGGNYGYTF.

CDR3 DNA sequence: TGTGCCTGGGATTTAGAGGGAAGCCCACGCACAGATACGCAGTATTTT. Its protein is CAWDLEGSPRTDTQYF. The rearrangement joins TRBV30 to TRBJ2-3; weak D call: TRBD2 (5 bases). The ends were cut back, 5 bases at V and 1 base at J, with 19 bases in the middle. CDR3 length: 16 residues. Germline CDR1 and CDR2: GTSNPN and SVGIG (reference sequence).

The V call is TRBV7-2, the J call TRBJ2-7, with 12 nucleotides matching TRBD2. The germline V gene encodes CDR1 SGHTA and CDR2 FQGNSA. The CDR3 is 17 amino acids. The V gene end was trimmed by 2 bases and the J gene end by 2 bases; junction bases not matched to a gene: 7. The CDR3 spells CASSLNGASGRAYEQYF. Here the CDR3 DNA reads TGTGCCAGCAGCTTAAATGGTGCTAGCGGGAGGGCCTACGAGCAGTACTTC.

This chain joins TRBV11-3 and TRBJ2-1; TRBD1 or TRBD2 may be the D gene (6 bases each). The germline V and J ends were trimmed by 4 bases and 3 bases, with 16 bases remaining between them. The length of the CDR3 is 16 residues. Germline CDR1 SGHNT, CDR2 YENEEA. CDR3: CASSSLTGAYYNEQFF. The DNA for the CDR3 is TGTGCCAGCAGCTCCCTCACGGGGGCCTACTACAATGAGCAGTTCTTC.

The count of this clone is one. The chain couples TRBV11-2 to TRBJ1-2; D remains ambiguous. The CDR3 is 15 residues long. CDR1 and CDR2 from the germline V gene are SGHAT and FQNNGV. Trimming removed 3 bases from V and 6 bases from J, with 17 bases in between. CDR3 loop: CASSFGIIDRDGYTF. As DNA, the CDR3 is TGTGCCAGCAGCTTTGGTATAATCGACCGTGATGGCTACACCTTC.

V is TRBV3-1 (or the pseudogene TRBV3-2) and J is TRBJ1-4; no clear D gene. CDR3 length: 15 residues. Looked up from germline, CDR1 is LGHDT and CDR2 is YNNKEL (reference sequence). With 4 bases removed from V and 7 bases from J, the gap between germline ends came to 16 bases. The CDR3 DNA sequence: TGTGCCAGCAGCCGCCAGCAGGCCAACTTTGAAAAACTGTTTTTT. Encoded protein: CASSRQQANFEKLFF.

Only a few counts were recorded for this clone. The rearrangement joins TRBV6-6 to TRBJ2-7; 7 bases map to TRBD2. Germline V gene sequence: CDR1 MNHNY, CDR2 SVGAGI (reference sequence). The CDR3 is 9 residues long. CDR3 sequence reads: CSPGGEQYF. CDR3 sequence (DNA): TGTTCACCCGGGGGGGAGCAGTACTTC.

V usage is TRBV2 and J usage is TRBJ2-7; 9 nucleotides agree with TRBD1. This CDR3 is built from 12 residues. In germline, CDR1 is SNHLY, CDR2 FYNNEI. Trimming removed 8 bases from V and 7 bases from J; junction bases left unmatched: 6. The CDR3 nucleotides are TGTGCCAGCGGGACAGGGACGTTAGAGCAGTACTTC. This gives the protein CASGTGTLEQYF.

The chain combines TRBV15 with TRBJ2-4; maybe TRBD2 (6 bases). The CDR3 has 14 amino acids. CDR1 and CDR2 from the germline V gene are LNHNV and YYDKDF (reference sequence). V was clipped by 7 bases and J by 1 base, with 11 bases between them. The CDR3 loop reads CATKTRTAKNIQYF. Here the CDR3 DNA reads TGTGCCACCAAGACTAGGACGGCCAAAAACATTCAGTACTTC.

V gene TRBV5-6 combines with J gene TRBJ1-2, with 8 bases matching TRBD1. Germline CDR1 reads SGHDT; CDR2 reads YYEEEE. V was pared by 4 bases and J by 5 bases, with 4 bases of the junction left unmatched. CDR3 length: 13 residues. The CDR3 loop reads CASSEGQEYGYTF. The DNA of the CDR3 is TGTGCCAGCAGCGAGGGACAGGAGTATGGCTACACCTTC.

V is TRBV6-5 and J is TRBJ2-7, with 9 bases matching TRBD2. The length of the CDR3 is 15 residues. V shed 6 bases and J 7 bases; nucleotides not matched to a gene: 13. Germline assignment: CDR1 MNHEY and CDR2 SVGAGI. The CDR3 nucleotides are TGTGCCAGCAGACCCCCAGCGGGGGGATTACGAGAGCAGTACTTC. Translation gives CASRPPAGGLREQYF.

The CDR3: CAISESPRTPYEQYF. CDR3 bases: TGTGCCATCAGTGAGTCCCCTCGGACCCCTTACGAGCAGTACTTC. The V and J genes are TRBV10-3 and TRBJ2-7; no definite D call. This CDR3 is built from 15 residues. V was cut by 0 bases and J by 4 bases, with 13 bases left in between. In germline, CDR1 is ENHRY, CDR2 SYGVKD.

The J gene is TRBJ2-3, the V gene TRBV29-1, with TRBD2 matching 8 bases. This CDR3 has 14 amino acids. Germline V gives CDR1 SQVTM, CDR2 ANQGSEA. The trim removed 3 bases at V and 0 bases at J, leaving 2 bases unmatched. CDR3 amino acids: CSVDGLASTDTQYF. The CDR3 bases are TGCAGCGTTGACGGACTAGCTAGCACAGATACGCAGTATTTT.

The chain couples TRBV5-6 to TRBJ2-2, with TRBD1 as a possible D gene (5 bases). The germline V and J ends were trimmed by 4 bases and 8 bases, with 9 bases remaining between them. In germline, CDR1 is SGHDT, CDR2 YYEEEE. This CDR3 has 12 amino acids. The chain's CDR3 is CASSDSSGELFF. For the CDR3, the DNA is TGTGCCAGCAGCGACAGTTCTGGGGAGCTGTTTTTT.

The chain is built from TRBV5-1 and TRBJ1-1; D ambiguous. The CDR3 extends over 13 amino acids. Trimming removed 4 bases at V and 2 bases at J, with 9 bases between. From germline, CDR1 is SGHRS and CDR2 YFSETQ. CDR3 in DNA: TGCGCCAGCAGCCCCAGAGAAAACACTGAAGCTTTCTTT. Translating it yields CASSPRENTEAFF. Full variable domain (missing parts from reference TRBV5-1 and TRBJ1-1): KAGVTQTPRYLIKTRGQQVTLSCSPISGHRSVSWYQQTPGQGLQFLFEYFSETQRNKGNFPGRFSGRQFSNSRSEMNVSTLELGDSALYLCASSPRENTEAFFGQGTRLTVV.

V usage is TRBV7-9 and J usage is TRBJ1-1, with 7 nucleotides matching TRBD1. Per germline, CDR1 SEHNR and CDR2 FQNEAQ (reference sequence). The CDR3 extends over 13 amino acids. Unmatched junction bases numbered 6, after V lost 6 bases and J lost 5 bases. CDR3 bases: TGTGCCAGCAGTTGGAACAGGGGTACTGAAGCTTTCTTT. Translating it yields CASSWNRGTEAFF.

The chain couples TRBV2 to TRBJ2-1; D possibly corresponds to TRBD1 (5 bases). The CDR3 extends over 15 amino acids. The V end was cut by 7 bases, the J end by 4 bases, with 17 bases between. CDR1 and CDR2 (germline): SNHLY, FYNNEI. The CDR3 DNA is TGTGCCAGCAAGCTTAGTCAGGGCGGTTACAATGAGCAGTTCTTC. It codes for CASKLSQGGYNEQFF.

This sequence joins TRBV2 and TRBJ2-7; D is perhaps TRBD1 (6 bases). The CDR3 extends over 13 amino acids. Trimming cost V 6 bases and J 0 bases, with 9 bases left between them. Germline V gives CDR1 SNHLY, CDR2 FYNNEI. CDR3 amino acids: CASSGDISYEQYF. Here the CDR3 DNA reads TGTGCCAGCAGCGGGGACATCTCCTACGAGCAGTACTTC.

The table lists this clone with a count of one. V gene TRBV10-3 combines with J gene TRBJ1-1; D is undetermined. This CDR3 has 13 residues. The germline CDR1 and CDR2 sequences are ENHRY and SYGVKD. Trimming left V 4 bases short and J 4 bases short, with 10 bases between. The CDR3 region has the DNA TGTGCCATCAGTGCCAAGGAGGGCACTGAAGCTTTCTTT. Translating gives CAISAKEGTEAFF.

This clone was recorded only once. The chain has TRBV27 and TRBJ1-2; D is possibly TRBD1 (6 bases). CDR1 MNHEY and CDR2 SMNVEV come from the germline V gene (reference sequence). The ends were cut back, 5 bases at V and 5 bases at J, with 18 bases in the middle. This CDR3 has 15 residues. CDR3 bases: TGTGCCAGCAGTACAGTAGTAGGGGGGGAGTATGGCTACACCTTC. Its protein is CASSTVVGGEYGYTF.

This chain joins TRBV5-4 and TRBJ2-3; TRBD2 matches 8 bases. V lost 4 bases to trimming and J lost 4 bases; unmatched junction nucleotides: 8. The CDR3 has 15 amino acids. CDR1 and CDR2 from the germline V gene are SGHNT and YYREEE (reference sequence). Written as DNA, the CDR3 is TGTGCCAGCAGCCCGGGGGGGGGACGGGCAGATACGCAGTATTTT. This codes for CASSPGGGRADTQYF.

The gene calls are TRBV7-2 and TRBJ1-1; no definite D call. The V gene lost 5 bases and the J gene lost 0 bases, with 13 bases spanning the gap. Germline CDR1 is SGHTA and CDR2 is FQGNSA. The CDR3 sequence is 15 residues long. The CDR3 DNA sequence: TGTGCCAGCAGCACACGACAACACATGAACACTGAAGCTTTCTTT. It specifies CASSTRQHMNTEAFF.

V gene TRBV6-6 combines with J gene TRBJ2-5; D is unclear. This CDR3 is built from 12 residues. V dropped 2 bases and J dropped 2 bases, with 3 bases sitting between them. Germline loops: CDR1 MNHNY, CDR2 SVGAGI (reference sequence). The CDR3 here is CASSYLQETQYF. The CDR3 DNA reads as TGTGCCAGCAGTTACCTGCAAGAGACCCAGTACTTC.

This chain uses TRBV10-3 with TRBJ2-1, with 8 bases that match TRBD2. The germline V gene has CDR1 ENHRY and CDR2 SYGVKD. With V trimmed by 4 bases and J by 9 bases, 11 bases remained unmatched. The CDR3 runs 15 residues. The CDR3 DNA is TGTGCCATCAGTGGGCTAGCGGGTCTCGAGGGTGAGCAGTTCTTC. Protein: CAISGLAGLEGEQFF.

This clone appeared a few times. This rearrangement joins TRBV15 to TRBJ2-7; D possibly corresponds to TRBD1 (6 bases). The CDR3 loop spans 14 amino acids. Germline V CDR1 and CDR2: LNHNV, YYDKDF (reference sequence). V was cut by 2 bases and J by 4 bases, with 12 bases left in between. The CDR3 DNA sequence: TGTGCCACCAGCAGAACGTCCAGGGGATACGAGCAGTACTTC. Encoded protein: CATSRTSRGYEQYF.

The V gene is TRBV9, the J gene TRBJ2-3; 7 nucleotides align to TRBD2. Looked up from germline, CDR1 is SGDLS and CDR2 is YYNGEE. This CDR3 has 17 residues. V lost 3 bases and J lost 6; bases outside the gene matches: 16. The CDR3 region is CASSGASGVPGFDTQYF. Here the CDR3 DNA reads TGTGCCAGCAGCGGGGCCAGCGGGGTGCCCGGATTCGATACGCAGTATTTT.

The chain employs TRBV6-1 and TRBJ1-2; no clear D gene. V was shortened by 0 bases and J by 0 bases, with 8 bases between the two germline ends. The germline gives CDR1 MNHNS, CDR2 SASEGT. The CDR3 is made up of 15 amino acids. The CDR3 here is CASSEAHWTNYGYTF. The CDR3 DNA reads as TGTGCCAGCAGTGAAGCCCACTGGACTAACTATGGCTACACCTTC.

The chain recombines TRBV4-1 with TRBJ2-1; D gene uncertain. Per the germline V gene, CDR1 is MGHRA and CDR2 is YSYEKL. The CDR3 runs to 14 residues. Trimming took off 0 bases at V and 0 bases at J, with 3 bases between the two ends. CDR3 region: CASSQDYSYNEQFF. CDR3 in DNA: TGCGCCAGCAGCCAAGACTACTCCTACAATGAGCAGTTCTTC.